Sequencing of this TCR beta chain was carried out in a study of cytomegalovirus exposure and HLA in healthy donors. V shed 1 base, J shed 4 bases, and the junction held 5 bases outside the gene matches. This CDR3 contains 14 residues. Germline V CDR1 and CDR2: SGHDT, YYEEEE. Notes on the study in general: Analysis was carried out at a later point, and it linked a missense DCLRE1C variant to TCR beta V- and J-gene trimming.

Worth noting for this clone: Its antigen is not identified.

The PCR ran on 60 Vbeta and 13 Jbeta primers. The table came from immunoSEQ multiplex PCR; TCRdb's copy has only in-frame clones and leaves some out. In the table there are about 110,000 clones, about 79% of which are singletons. This TCR was sampled from a man between 50 and 59 years old in good health and CMV-seropositive. The J gene is TRBJ2-7, the V gene TRBV5-6, with 7 positions matching TRBD1. The material sequenced was PBMCs. CDR3 protein: CASSLRQGRYEQYF. As DNA, the CDR3 is TGTGCCAGCAGCTTGCGACAGGGACGGTACGAGCAGTACTTC.